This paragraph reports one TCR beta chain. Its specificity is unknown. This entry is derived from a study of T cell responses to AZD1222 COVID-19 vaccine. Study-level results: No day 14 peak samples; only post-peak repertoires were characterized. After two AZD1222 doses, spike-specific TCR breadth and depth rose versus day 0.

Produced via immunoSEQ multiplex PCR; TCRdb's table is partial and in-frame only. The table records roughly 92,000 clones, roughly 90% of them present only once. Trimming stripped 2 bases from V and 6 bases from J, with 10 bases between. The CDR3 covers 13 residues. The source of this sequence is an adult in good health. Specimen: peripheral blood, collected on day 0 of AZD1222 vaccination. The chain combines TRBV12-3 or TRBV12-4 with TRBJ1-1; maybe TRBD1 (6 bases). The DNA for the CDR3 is TGTGCCAGCAGTTTATTGGGGGGCCCTGAAGCTTTCTTT. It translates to CASSLLGGPEAFF.